This T cell receptor (beta chain) was recorded in a study of CXCR4 blockade with PD-1 therapy in pancreatic cancer (dated 2019 in TCRdb). About the investigation overall: Multiplex immunohistochemistry and TCRbeta immunosequencing of resected pancreatic ductal adenocarcinoma were combined in the study with ex vivo slice culture in which PD-1 and CXCR4 blockade were tested. Two geographically distinct regions were TCR-sequenced from each of 6 tumors to assess intratumoral heterogeneity.

The archived tumor blocks were obtained from patients to whom no neoadjuvant therapy had been administered before resection. For the preserved-tissue arm, the study drew on around 30 surgical resection samples taken from 20 to 25 pancreatic ductal adenocarcinoma patients who had not been treated previously. For the resection arm, DNA was extracted from ten 5-micron curls of FFPE tumor adjacent to the multiplex immunohistochemistry slide. TCRbeta CDR3 regions were immunosequenced from extracted DNA using the immunoSEQ Assay at Adaptive Biotechnologies. The original pipeline was this. To quantify the absolute abundance of each unique TCRbeta CDR3, sequences were collapsed and filtered. Clonality, calculated using only productive in-frame rearrangements, was defined as 1 minus Pielou's evenness. For regional overlap, the top 100 nucleotide rearrangements were followed across paired samples, and the Morisita index was used to compare paired samples against unrelated samples. The immunoSEQ Rearrangement Details tool was used to assess whether nucleotide rearrangements converged onto identical amino acid sequences. Entries here come from immuneACCESS through TCRdb and include only in-frame sequences with V and J called. Some clones fail to appear in such tables; in the studies checked, an unresolved V gene covers under half of the shortfall, and the cause of the remainder is unknown. V and J calls and clone size are those listed in that table; D and trimming were worked out from the DNA. This sample comprises more than 4,500 clones, 45% to 60% of them detected only once. Roughly 6.5% of the sample is held by the ten biggest clonotypes.

Summary of the overall study and its limitations: Although tumors showed clonal expansion, with a mean productive clonality of about 0.15 compared with 0.05 to 0.055 in healthy blood, clonality was not correlated with survival. Because only TCRbeta chains were sequenced, true antigen-specificity overlap of convergent dominant clones was left unconfirmed pending paired alpha-beta single-cell sequencing. A strong correlation was found between the frequency of an amino acid clone and the number of distinct nucleotide rearrangements encoding that clone, which suggests convergent selection driven by common tumor antigens.

After removal of 2 bases from V and 5 bases from J, the junction retains 5 bases not matched to a gene. From the cysteine up to the phenylalanine, the CDR3 has a length of 14 residues. CDR3 DNA only is kept here, 42 bases in frame from base 1. A note on this clone: Its antigen has not been determined. No much larger clonotype is one base removed from it; base qualities were not supplied.

The sample taken for sequencing was tumor tissue. The chain couples TRBV6-7 to TRBJ2-7, with 8 junctional bases fitting TRBD1. TRBV6-7 falls under the ORF class, with uncertain function. This sequence was found in a human donor with pancreatic ductal adenocarcinoma. The nucleotides are TGTGCCAGCAGTTACGGACAGGGTTTCGACGAGCAGTACTTC. This yields the protein CASSYGQGFDEQYF.